This TCR beta chain came from a study of T-cell reconstitution after alpha-beta-depleted transplantation in children. Study-level findings and limits: Recipient T cells and thymic progenitors that survived gave rise to the high TCRbeta diversity observed at day 60 in some patients. Alpha-beta T cells present about two months after transplant were reported to originate from several hundred expanded graft clones. T-cell numbers and diversity, one year after transplant, stemmed largely from T cells that were newly produced.

The library targeted TCRbeta and was prepared with unique molecular identifiers. TCRdb itself ran the PCR reads through MiXCR, one entry per CDR3 protein. The table lists around 420,000 distinct CDR3 sequences, roughly 16% of them singletons, with under 30% in the top ten. Concerning this clonotype: Antigen unknown.

V lost 0 bases and J lost 7, with 9 bases in between. Germline loops: CDR1 LNHNV, CDR2 YYDKDF (reference sequence). CDR3 length equals 13 residues. The chain has TRBV15 and TRBJ2-5, with a weak D call TRBD2 (5 bases). The clonotype comes from a boy less than two years old who had a stem cell transplant for Wiskott-Aldrich syndrome, so the T cells may come from the graft donor. The sample was PBMCs, mostly from graft donor cells, taken 360 days after TCRalphabeta/CD19-depleted stem cell transplant. The CDR3: CATSRDPRGTQYF. DNA for the CDR3: TGTGCCACCAGCAGAGATCCTCGGGGGACCCAGTACTTC.